The 17 T cell receptor beta chains reported below all come from one sample, sequenced in a study of PD-1 blockade in classical Hodgkin lymphoma. Sequencing used immunoSEQ multiplex PCR; TCRdb keeps in-frame clones, though not all of them. The profile shows about 50,000 clones, 88% of them singletons. Brentuximab vedotin exposure varied, and every patient relapsed after autologous stem cell transplantation. The material sequenced was peripheral blood mononuclear cells (PBMCs), taken before the second cycle of nivolumab. These receptors all come from a human donor with classical Hodgkin lymphoma.

This sequence joins TRBV5-6 and TRBJ1-5; a possible D gene is TRBD1 (6 bases). The germline V gene has CDR1 SGHDT and CDR2 YYEEEE. The CDR3 consists of 15 residues. V lost 4 bases to trimming and J lost 2 bases, with 13 bases between them. The CDR3 region is CASSAGQSGNQPQHF. The CDR3 nucleotides read TGTGCCAGCAGCGCAGGACAGTCCGGCAATCAGCCCCAGCATTTT.

The chain employs TRBV7-8 and TRBJ1-2; D unresolved. The germline V gene encodes CDR1 SGHVS and CDR2 FQNEAQ. The ends were cut back, 1 base at V and 5 bases at J, with 5 bases in the middle. The CDR3 loop spans 12 amino acids. As DNA, the CDR3 is TGTGCCAGCAGCTTAGGGGATTATGGCTACACCTTC. The encoded protein is CASSLGDYGYTF.

V is TRBV30 and J is TRBJ2-1, with D perhaps TRBD1 or TRBD2 (6 bases each). The CDR3 consists of 15 residues. In germline, CDR1 is GTSNPN, CDR2 SVGIG (reference sequence). The V and J ends lost 0 bases and 3 bases respectively, with 12 bases between them. CDR3 residues: CAWSVLGGSYNEQFF. The CDR3 DNA follows: TGTGCCTGGAGTGTATTAGGGGGGAGCTACAATGAGCAGTTCTTC.

For this clone: The same CDR3 also results from other DNA sequences found in this sample. The rearrangement uses TRBV5-1 and TRBJ1-4; D ambiguous. Looked up from germline, CDR1 is SGHRS and CDR2 is YFSETQ. The CDR3 loop spans 15 amino acids. Trimming removed 1 base at V and 0 bases at J, with 7 bases between. CDR3 DNA: TGCGCCAGCAGCTTGACCGGGGCAACTAATGAAAAACTGTTTTTT. As protein: CASSLTGATNEKLFF.

J is TRBJ2-5 and V is TRBV5-1; 8 nucleotides align to TRBD2. Germline CDR1 reads SGHRS; CDR2 reads YFSETQ. CDR3 size: 14 residues. V shed 5 bases and J 3 bases; nucleotides not matched to a gene: 6. The chain's CDR3 is CASSRGGPEETQYF. The CDR3 coding sequence is TGCGCCAGCAGTCGGGGGGGCCCCGAAGAGACCCAGTACTTC.

This clone was observed a handful of times. The chain joins TRBV5-1 to TRBJ1-4; 9 bases are a match to TRBD1. V shed 1 base, J shed 2 bases, and the junction held 9 bases outside the gene matches. This CDR3 comprises 18 residues. Germline V gene lookup returns CDR1 SGHRS and CDR2 YFSETQ. The CDR3 DNA reads TGCGCCAGCAGCTTGCTTCCCCCACAGGGGGCGACTAATGAAAAACTGTTTTTT. Protein sequence: CASSLLPPQGATNEKLFF.

The chain employs TRBV29-1 and TRBJ1-2; possibly TRBD1 for D (6 bases). Germline assignment: CDR1 SQVTM and CDR2 ANQGSEA. The length of the CDR3 is 12 residues. V shed 7 bases and J shed 2 bases, with 11 bases lying between them. As DNA, the CDR3 is TGCAGCGCCGCGACAGGCAACTATGGCTACACCTTC. It yields the protein CSAATGNYGYTF.

V is TRBV19 and J is TRBJ1-6; possibly TRBD1 for D (5 bases). Trimming left V 6 bases short and J 4 bases short, with 13 bases between. Germline V gene lookup returns CDR1 LNHDA and CDR2 SQIVND (reference sequence). CDR3 length equals 15 residues. The CDR3 DNA sequence: TGTGCCAGTAGCCTCCAGGGAAATTATAATTCACCCCTCCACTTT. Protein product: CASSLQGNYNSPLHF. The full variable domain, completed using reference TRBV19 and TRBJ1-6, is DGGITQSPKYLFRKEGQNVTLSCEQNLNHDAMYWYRQDPGQGLRLIYYSQIVNDFQKGDIAEGYSVSREKKESFPLTVTSAQKNPTAFYLCASSLQGNYNSPLHFGNGTRLTVT.

This chain joins TRBV6-5 and TRBJ2-7; perhaps TRBD2 as D (6 bases). The V end lost 0 bases, the J end lost 3 bases, and 12 bases lay between the germline ends. The CDR3 contains 15 residues. Per the germline V gene, CDR1 is MNHEY and CDR2 is SVGAGI. As DNA, the CDR3 is TGTGCCAGCAGTTACTCCAGAGGAGGGAACTACGAGCAGTACTTC. Its translation is CASSYSRGGNYEQYF.

The chain carries TRBV19 and TRBJ1-2; maybe TRBD1 (6 bases). The CDR3 sequence is 13 residues long. CDR1 and CDR2 (germline): LNHDA, SQIVND (reference sequence). V lost 4 bases and J 4 bases, leaving 10 bases between the germline ends. This chain's CDR3 is CASSRRTVYGYTF. The CDR3 DNA is TGTGCCAGTAGTAGAAGGACAGTCTATGGCTACACCTTC.

The genes are TRBV6-5 and TRBJ2-3; TRBD2 matches 8 bases. CDR1 MNHEY and CDR2 SVGAGI come from the germline V gene. The CDR3 is made up of 15 amino acids. V dropped 6 bases and J dropped 6; count of bases not matched to a gene: 11. The CDR3 loop is CASSPQGLAGDTQYF. CDR3 bases: TGTGCCAGCAGCCCCCAAGGACTAGCCGGCGATACGCAGTATTTT.

This chain joins TRBV30 and TRBJ1-1, with 7 bases matching TRBD1. The trim removed 2 bases at V and 4 bases at J, leaving 7 bases unmatched. Germline V gene lookup returns CDR1 GTSNPN and CDR2 SVGIG (reference sequence). This CDR3 region has 14 residues. Here the CDR3 reads CAWSPRGGFTEAFF. The CDR3 coding sequence is TGTGCCTGGAGTCCCAGGGGGGGCTTCACTGAAGCTTTCTTT.

This clone came up once. This rearrangement joins TRBV27 to TRBJ2-5; weak D call: TRBD1 (5 bases). The J call may be incorrect, as the DNA end agrees better with TRBJ2-7. From germline, CDR1 is MNHEY and CDR2 SMNVEV (reference sequence). CDR3 size: 11 residues. The CDR3 DNA is TGTGCCAGCAGAGCAGGGTCCGAGCAGTACTTC. Protein: CASRAGSEQYF.

The chain has TRBV5-1 and TRBJ2-7; TRBD1 agrees at 7 bases. The CDR3 totals 12 residues. Per germline, CDR1 SGHRS and CDR2 YFSETQ. J lost 6 bases, V lost 2 bases, and 2 bases had no gene match. The CDR3, as DNA: TGCGCCAGCAGCTTTACAGGGGTCGAGCAGTACTTC. This encodes CASSFTGVEQYF.

This chain connects TRBV6-6 to TRBJ1-1, with 8 nucleotides matching TRBD1. The CDR3 totals 15 residues. V was clipped by 0 bases and J by 4 bases; unmatched bases: 4. The germline V gene encodes CDR1 MNHNY and CDR2 SVGAGI (reference sequence). The CDR3, as DNA: TGTGCCAGCAGTTACTCGAACAGGGGGGGCACTGAAGCTTTCTTT. It codes for CASSYSNRGGTEAFF.

V is TRBV5-1 and J is TRBJ1-2; unclear D gene. Germline CDR1 is SGHRS and CDR2 is YFSETQ. The CDR3 is 12 residues long. With 7 bases removed from V and 4 bases from J, the gap between germline ends came to 11 bases. The DNA of the CDR3 is TGCGCCAGCTCCGACGCCTTCTATGGCTACACCTTC. Translated: CASSDAFYGYTF.

As to this clone: Other DNA sequences of this sample code for an identical CDR3. The chain links TRBV5-1 to TRBJ2-2; possibly TRBD1 for D (5 bases). Trimming took off 1 base at V and 4 bases at J, with 5 bases between the two ends. Germline V gene data show CDR1 as SGHRS and CDR2 as YFSETQ. The CDR3 extends over 13 amino acids. This CDR3 reads CASSLTGTGELFF. DNA of the CDR3: TGCGCCAGCAGCTTGACAGGCACCGGGGAGCTGTTTTTT.